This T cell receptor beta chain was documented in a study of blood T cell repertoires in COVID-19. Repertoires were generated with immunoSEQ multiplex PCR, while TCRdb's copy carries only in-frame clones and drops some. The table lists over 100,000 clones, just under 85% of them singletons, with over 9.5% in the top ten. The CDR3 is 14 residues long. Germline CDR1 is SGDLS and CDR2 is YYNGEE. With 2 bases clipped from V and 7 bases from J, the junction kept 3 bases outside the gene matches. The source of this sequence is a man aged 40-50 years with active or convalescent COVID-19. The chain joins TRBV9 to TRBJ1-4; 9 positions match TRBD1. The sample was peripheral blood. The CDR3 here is CASSVRDRAEKLFF. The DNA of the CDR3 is TGTGCCAGCAGCGTCAGGGACAGGGCTGAAAAACTGTTTTTT.